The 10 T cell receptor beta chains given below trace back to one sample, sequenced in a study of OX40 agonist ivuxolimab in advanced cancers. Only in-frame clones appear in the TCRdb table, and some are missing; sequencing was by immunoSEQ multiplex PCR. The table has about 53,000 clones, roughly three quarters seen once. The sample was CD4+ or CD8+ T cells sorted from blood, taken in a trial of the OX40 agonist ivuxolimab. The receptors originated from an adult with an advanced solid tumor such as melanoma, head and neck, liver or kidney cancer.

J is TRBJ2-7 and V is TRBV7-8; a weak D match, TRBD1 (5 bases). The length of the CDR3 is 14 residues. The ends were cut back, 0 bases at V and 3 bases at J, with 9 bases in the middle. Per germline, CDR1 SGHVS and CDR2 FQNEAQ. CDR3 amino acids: CASSLAGQSYEQYF. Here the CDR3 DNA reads TGTGCCAGCAGCTTAGCGGGGCAAAGCTACGAGCAGTACTTC.

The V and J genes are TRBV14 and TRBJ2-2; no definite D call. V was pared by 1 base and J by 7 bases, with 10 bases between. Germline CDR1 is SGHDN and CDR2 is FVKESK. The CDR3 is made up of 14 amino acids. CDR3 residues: CASSQGIGVGELFF. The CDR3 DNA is TGTGCCAGCAGCCAAGGGATTGGGGTCGGGGAGCTGTTTTTT.

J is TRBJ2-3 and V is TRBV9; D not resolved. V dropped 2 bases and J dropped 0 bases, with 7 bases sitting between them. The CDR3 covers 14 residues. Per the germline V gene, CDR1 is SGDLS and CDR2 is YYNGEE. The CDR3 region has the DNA TGTGCCAGCAGCGTTGGCCCTAGCACAGATACGCAGTATTTT. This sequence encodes CASSVGPSTDTQYF. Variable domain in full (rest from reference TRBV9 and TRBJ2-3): DSGVTQTPKHLITATGQRVTLRCSPRSGDLSVYWYQQSLDQGLQFLIQYYNGEERAKGNILERFSAQQFPDLHSELNLSSLELGDSALYFCASSVGPSTDTQYFGPGTRLTVL.

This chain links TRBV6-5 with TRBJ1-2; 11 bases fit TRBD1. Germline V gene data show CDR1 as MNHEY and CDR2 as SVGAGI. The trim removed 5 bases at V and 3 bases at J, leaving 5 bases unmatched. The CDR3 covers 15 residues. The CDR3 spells CASSTGTGGHYGYTF. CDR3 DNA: TGTGCCAGCAGTACTGGGACAGGGGGTCACTATGGCTACACCTTC.

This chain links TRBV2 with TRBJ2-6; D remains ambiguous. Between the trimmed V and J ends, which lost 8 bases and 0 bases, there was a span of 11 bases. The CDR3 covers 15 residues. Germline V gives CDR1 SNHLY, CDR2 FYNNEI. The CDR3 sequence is CASAWGNSGANVLTF. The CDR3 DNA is TGTGCCAGCGCGTGGGGTAACTCTGGGGCCAACGTCCTGACTTTC.

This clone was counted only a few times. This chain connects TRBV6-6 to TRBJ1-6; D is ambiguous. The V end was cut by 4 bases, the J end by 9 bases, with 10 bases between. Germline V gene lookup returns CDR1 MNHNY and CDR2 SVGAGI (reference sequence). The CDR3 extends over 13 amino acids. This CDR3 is CASSFSMFSPLHF. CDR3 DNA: TGTGCCAGCAGTTTCTCCATGTTTTCACCCCTCCACTTT.

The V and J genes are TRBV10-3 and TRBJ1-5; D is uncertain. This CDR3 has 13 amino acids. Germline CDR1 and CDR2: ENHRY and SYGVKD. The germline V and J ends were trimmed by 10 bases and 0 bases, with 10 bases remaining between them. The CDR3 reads CASRVDSNQPQHF. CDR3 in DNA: TGTGCCAGCCGGGTCGATAGCAATCAGCCCCAGCATTTT.

The CDR3 loop reads CASSLSWTGDNQPQHF. The CDR3, as DNA: TGTGCCAGCAGTTTAAGTTGGACAGGGGACAATCAGCCCCAGCATTTT. This rearrangement joins TRBV28 to TRBJ1-5, with 9 bases fitting TRBD1. The CDR3 is made up of 16 amino acids. The V and J ends lost 2 bases and 3 bases, in that order; junction bases with no gene match: 5. CDR1 MDHEN and CDR2 SYDVKM come from the germline V gene.

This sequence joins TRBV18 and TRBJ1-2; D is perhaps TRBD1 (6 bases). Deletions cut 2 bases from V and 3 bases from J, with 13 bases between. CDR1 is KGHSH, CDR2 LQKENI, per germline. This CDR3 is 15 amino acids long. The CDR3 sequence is CASSPWAGADYGYTF. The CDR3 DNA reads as TGTGCCAGCTCACCATGGGCGGGGGCGGACTATGGCTACACCTTC.

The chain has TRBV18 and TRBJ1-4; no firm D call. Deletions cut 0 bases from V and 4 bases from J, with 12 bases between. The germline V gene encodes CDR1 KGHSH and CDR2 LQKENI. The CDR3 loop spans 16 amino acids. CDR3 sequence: CASSPPGWSNNEKLFF. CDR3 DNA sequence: TGTGCCAGCTCACCACCTGGATGGAGTAATAATGAAAAACTGTTTTTT.